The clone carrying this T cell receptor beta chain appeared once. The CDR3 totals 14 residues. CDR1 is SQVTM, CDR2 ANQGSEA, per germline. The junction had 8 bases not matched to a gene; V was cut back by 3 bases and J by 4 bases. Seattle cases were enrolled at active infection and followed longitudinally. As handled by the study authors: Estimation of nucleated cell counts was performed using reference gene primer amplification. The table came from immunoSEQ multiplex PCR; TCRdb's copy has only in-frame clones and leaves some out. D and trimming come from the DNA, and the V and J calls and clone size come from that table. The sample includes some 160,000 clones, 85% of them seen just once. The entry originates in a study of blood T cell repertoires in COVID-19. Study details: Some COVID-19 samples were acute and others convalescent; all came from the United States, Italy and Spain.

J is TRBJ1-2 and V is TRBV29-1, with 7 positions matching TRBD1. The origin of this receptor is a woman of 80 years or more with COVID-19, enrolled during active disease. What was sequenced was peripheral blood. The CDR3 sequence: CSVEQTGRPYGYTF. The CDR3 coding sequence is TGCAGCGTTGAGCAGACAGGGAGGCCCTATGGCTACACCTTC.